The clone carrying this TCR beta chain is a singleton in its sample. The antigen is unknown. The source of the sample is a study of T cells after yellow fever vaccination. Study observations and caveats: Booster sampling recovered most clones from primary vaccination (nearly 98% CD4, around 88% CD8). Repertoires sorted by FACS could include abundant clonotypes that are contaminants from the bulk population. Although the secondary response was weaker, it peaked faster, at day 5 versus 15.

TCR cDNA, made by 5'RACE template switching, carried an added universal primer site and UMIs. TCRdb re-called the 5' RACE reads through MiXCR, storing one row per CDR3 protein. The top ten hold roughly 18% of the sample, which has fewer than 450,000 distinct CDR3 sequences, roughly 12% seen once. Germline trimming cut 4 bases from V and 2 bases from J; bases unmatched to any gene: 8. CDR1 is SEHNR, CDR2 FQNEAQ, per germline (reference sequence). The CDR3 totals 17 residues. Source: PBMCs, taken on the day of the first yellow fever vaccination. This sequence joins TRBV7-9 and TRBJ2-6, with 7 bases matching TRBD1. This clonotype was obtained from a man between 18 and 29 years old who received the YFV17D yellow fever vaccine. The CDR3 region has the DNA TGTGCCAGCAGCTGGGACAGAAATCCCCCTGGGGCCAACGTCCTGACTTTC. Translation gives CASSWDRNPPGANVLTF.